This is a list of T cell receptor beta chains from one sample in a study of glioma-infiltrating T cells after dendritic cell vaccination. Sequenced by immunoSEQ multiplex PCR; TCRdb stores in-frame clones only, minus some. Among fewer than 110,000 clones listed, roughly 79% were seen once. The specimen was blood, collected before dendritic cell vaccination. These receptors were collected from a human donor with glioblastoma. Each CDR3 is given with its conserved first and last residue. D genes are given only for firm matches. The size entry is marked missing in some rows and otherwise reads once, few, many or a size class.

clone size,V gene,J gene,D gene,CDR3 protein,CDR3 DNA
.,TRBV19,TRBJ2-2,.,CASSLSVTGELFF,TGTGCCAGTAGTCTGTCCGTGACCGGGGAGCTGTTTTTT
.,TRBV5-8,TRBJ1-1,.,CASSLRGLNTEAFF,TGTGCCAGCAGCTTGAGGGGACTCAACACTGAAGCTTTCTTT
.,TRBV4-2,TRBJ1-2,.,CASSQVGGARGYGYTF,TGTGCCAGCAGCCAAGTCGGGGGGGCGCGCGGCTATGGCTACACCTTC
.,TRBV19,TRBJ2-3,.,CASSVLRGSTDTQYF,TGTGCCAGTAGTGTCCTTAGGGGTAGCACAGATACGCAGTATTTT
.,TRBV5-6,TRBJ1-2,.,CASSNNRAGGYTF,TGTGCCAGCAGCAACAACAGGGCTGGGGGCTACACCTTC
once,TRBV6-1,TRBJ2-5,TRBD1,CASRLGQQETQYF,TGTGCCAGCAGACTGGGACAGCAAGAGACCCAGTACTTC
.,TRBV9,TRBJ2-1,TRBD1,CASSVDRPGTGGWNEQFF,TGTGCCAGCAGCGTGGACAGGCCCGGGACAGGGGGTTGGAATGAGCAGTTCTTC
.,TRBV5-1,TRBJ1-1,TRBD1,CASSWGSYRGAEAFF,TGCGCCAGCAGTTGGGGGTCCTACAGGGGCGCTGAAGCTTTCTTT
once,TRBV6-5,TRBJ2-5,TRBD2,CASSYSLRGEETQYF,TGTGCCAGCAGTTACTCGCTCCGGGGGGAAGAGACCCAGTACTTC
.,TRBV7-3,TRBJ2-5,.,CASSLYPGRRGETQYF,TGTGCCAGCAGCCTATACCCAGGGAGGAGGGGAGAGACCCAGTACTTC
.,TRBV11-3,TRBJ2-1,.,CASSLGRVDNEQFF,TGTGCCAGCAGCCTCGGCAGGGTAGACAATGAGCAGTTCTTC
.,TRBV10-3,TRBJ2-1,.,CAISGRGDDEQFF,TGTGCCATCAGTGGCAGGGGTGACGATGAGCAGTTCTTC
.,TRBV30,TRBJ1-1,.,CAWSVEVSEAFF,TGTGCCTGGAGTGTAGAGGTTAGTGAAGCTTTCTTT